A selection of T cell receptor beta chains follows, all from one sample in a study of molecular identifiers for immune sequencing clone quantification. TCRdb used MiXCR to reprocess the PCR reads, holding one entry per CDR3 protein. The table includes about 640,000 distinct CDR3 sequences, just under 20% detected once. Sequencing input: naive CD8+ T cells from blood, with Jurkat cell RNA spiked in. These receptors came from a human donor in good health. Some libraries in this study had Jurkat cell RNA spiked in. Both conserved end residues are part of each CDR3. A D gene is named only where the DNA matches it firmly. Rows give clone size only sometimes, using once, few, many, or a class for an expanded clone.

CDR3 protein | CDR3 DNA | clone size | J gene | V gene | D gene
CAWSVNSPLHF | TGTGCCTGGAGCGTTAATTCACCCCTCCACTTT | many | TRBJ1-6 | TRBV30 | .
CASSQDSGTGEAFF | TGCGCCAGCAGCCAAGATTCCGGGACAGGGGAAGCTTTCTTT | many | TRBJ1-1 | TRBV4-3 | TRBD1
CASSHPPRGQGDYEQYF | TGTGCCAGCAGCCACCCTCCGAGGGGACAGGGTGACTACGAGCAGTACTTC | few | TRBJ2-7 | TRBV3-2 | .
CASSQDRLRGNKETQYF | TGCGCCAGCAGCCAAGATAGGTTGCGGGGGAACAAAGAGACCCAGTACTTC | . | TRBJ2-5 | TRBV4-3 | TRBD2
CATSRGASGRGDTQYF | TGTGCCACCAGCAGAGGTGCTAGCGGGAGGGGAGATACGCAGTATTTT | many | TRBJ2-3 | TRBV15 | TRBD2
CASNFSAGGPYEQYF | TGTGCCAGCAACTTCTCAGCGGGAGGGCCCTACGAGCAGTACTTC | . | TRBJ2-7 | TRBV5-3 | TRBD2
CASSLMASGTTDTQYF | TGTGCCAGCAGCTTAATGGCTAGCGGGACAACAGATACGCAGTATTTT | many | TRBJ2-3 | TRBV13 | TRBD2
CASSQEAGEDNEQFF | TGCGCCAGCAGCCAAGAGGCGGGAGAGGACAATGAGCAGTTCTTC | . | TRBJ2-1 | TRBV4-1 | TRBD2
CASSLGSRELFF | TGTGCCAGCAGCTTAGGAAGCCGCGAGCTGTTTTTT | . | TRBJ2-2 | TRBV7-9 | .
CASSQGRGSTNEQYF | TGCGCCAGCAGCCAAGGCCGCGGGAGTACCAACGAGCAGTACTTC | many | TRBJ2-7 | TRBV4-1 | TRBD2
CASSREIFNYGYTF | TGTGCCAGCAGCAGAGAGATTTTTAACTATGGCTACACCTTC | many | TRBJ1-2 | TRBV21-1 | .
CASSLRRTQETQYF | TGTGCCAGCAGTTTAAGGCGGACCCAAGAGACCCAGTACTTC | . | TRBJ2-5 | TRBV6-6 | .
CASSQEWGMYEKLFF | TGTGCCAGCAGCCAAGAGTGGGGGATGTATGAAAAACTGTTTTTT | few | TRBJ1-4 | TRBV14 | .
CASSQDPSGGGYGYTF | TGCGCCAGCAGCCAAGATCCCTCAGGGGGCGGCTATGGCTACACCTTC | . | TRBJ1-2 | TRBV4-3 | TRBD1
CASSLVGGLAYSF | TGTGCCAGCAGCTTAGTAGGGGGTCTAGCGTACTCCTTC | many | TRBJ2-7 | TRBV11-2 | .
CASSRVNIEAFF | TGTGCCAGCAGCCGGGTGAACATTGAAGCTTTCTTT | . | TRBJ1-1 | TRBV12-3/TRBV12-4 | .
CASSHPGGYEQYF | TGTGCCAGCAGCCATCCGGGGGGTTACGAGCAGTACTTC | many | TRBJ2-7 | TRBV7-9 | TRBD2
CASSLSAGEQYF | TGTGCCAGCAGTTTGAGCGCGGGCGAGCAGTACTTC | many | TRBJ2-7 | TRBV6-6 | .
CSASAGVYEQYF | TGCAGTGCTAGTGCCGGGGTCTACGAGCAGTACTTC | . | TRBJ2-7 | TRBV20-1 | .
CASSLVGTGGETQYF | TGTGCCAGCAGCTTAGTCGGGACAGGGGGAGAGACCCAGTACTTC | many | TRBJ2-5 | TRBV11-2 | TRBD1
CKPAGVNQPQHF | TGTAAACCGGCAGGCGTTAATCAGCCCCAGCATTTT | many | TRBJ1-5 | TRBV30 | .
CASSPWSAGSTDTQYF | TGTGCCAGTAGCCCGTGGTCGGCGGGATCCACAGATACGCAGTATTTT | few | TRBJ2-3 | TRBV19 | .
CASSTSWNPLAKNIQYF | TGTGCCAGCAGTACCTCCTGGAACCCTTTAGCCAAAAACATTCAGTACTTC | many | TRBJ2-4 | TRBV28 | .
CASSQHRLVPDTQYF | TGCGCCAGCAGCCAACACCGACTAGTCCCAGATACGCAGTATTTT | many | TRBJ2-3 | TRBV4-3 | .
CASSFVPGDSYEQYF | TGTGCCAGCAGTTTTGTCCCGGGAGATTCCTACGAGCAGTACTTC | . | TRBJ2-7 | TRBV28 | .
CSARPQNYNEQFF | TGCAGTGCTAGGCCTCAAAATTACAATGAGCAGTTCTTC | many | TRBJ2-1 | TRBV20-1 | .
CASSPTAQDTDTQYF | TGTGCCAGCAGTCCGACAGCACAAGACACAGATACGCAGTATTTT | many | TRBJ2-3 | TRBV12-3/TRBV12-4 | .
CASSSGIERFF | TGCGCCAGCAGCTCAGGAATAGAAAGGTTTTTT | many | TRBJ1-4 | TRBV5-1 | .
CASSLDQGMVGTEAFF | TGCGCCAGCAGCCTCGATCAGGGTATGGTGGGCACTGAAGCTTTCTTT | many | TRBJ1-1 | TRBV4-1 | .
CASSLLGGYTF | TGTGCCAGCAGCTTGTTAGGGGGCTACACCTTC | few | TRBJ1-2 | TRBV5-4 | .
CASSQDQSNEQFF | TGCGCCAGCAGCCAAGACCAGAGCAATGAGCAGTTCTTC | . | TRBJ2-1 | TRBV4-1 | .
CASSYATGPGEKLFF | TGTGCTAGCAGCTACGCGACAGGGCCGGGTGAAAAACTGTTTTTT | few | TRBJ1-4 | TRBV7-7 | TRBD1
CASSASGVQFF | TGTGCCAGCAGCGCTAGCGGGGTGCAGTTCTTC | . | TRBJ2-1 | TRBV5-4 | TRBD2
CASSYSLDRGLPYEQYF | TGTGCCAGCAGTTACTCATTAGACAGGGGACTCCCGTACGAGCAGTACTTC | few | TRBJ2-7 | TRBV6-5 | TRBD1
CASSPPGASGAEQFF | TGTGCCAGCAGCCCCCCCGGGGCTAGCGGGGCTGAGCAGTTCTTC | . | TRBJ2-1 | TRBV7-9 | TRBD2
CASTGLAAHYEQYF | TGTGCCAGCACCGGACTAGCGGCCCACTACGAGCAGTACTTC | few | TRBJ2-7 | TRBV11-2 | TRBD2
CAGSFFRAMTGDTEAFF | TGCGCCGGCAGCTTTTTTCGGGCAATGACAGGAGACACTGAAGCTTTCTTT | few | TRBJ1-1 | TRBV5-1 | .
CASSYSPDSHYEKLFF | TGTGCCAGCAGTTACTCTCCCGACAGCCACTATGAAAAACTGTTTTTT | many | TRBJ1-4 | TRBV6-5 | .
CASSPDRTDYGYTF | TGTGCCAGCAGCCCAGACCGGACCGACTATGGCTACACCTTC | many | TRBJ1-2 | TRBV3-1 | .
CASSLLSTDTQYF | TGTGCCAGCAGTTTGCTAAGCACAGATACGCAGTATTTT | many | TRBJ2-3 | TRBV28 | .
CASTNPDPRGSTDTQYF | TGTGCCAGCACCAACCCTGATCCGAGGGGGTCCACAGATACGCAGTATTTT | . | TRBJ2-3 | TRBV12-3/TRBV12-4 | .
CASSLKSPNTGELFF | TGTGCCAGCAGTTTGAAGAGCCCTAACACCGGGGAGCTGTTTTTT | many | TRBJ2-2 | TRBV12-3/TRBV12-4 | .
CASSTYLRDKTYEQYF | TGTGCCAGCAGCACATACCTCCGGGACAAGACCTACGAGCAGTACTTC | once | TRBJ2-7 | TRBV12-3/TRBV12-4 | .
CASIPSTGTYEQYF | TGTGCCAGCATCCCCTCGACAGGGACCTACGAGCAGTACTTC | many | TRBJ2-7 | TRBV28 | TRBD1
CSVTGAVEQFF | TGCAGCGTTACAGGGGCCGTTGAGCAGTTCTTC | . | TRBJ2-1 | TRBV29-1 | TRBD1
CASASLSTDTQYF | TGTGCCAGCGCCTCGCTTAGCACAGATACGCAGTATTTT | many | TRBJ2-3 | TRBV19 | .
CASSRDRRGYEQYF | TGTGCCAGCAGCCGGGACAGAAGGGGCTACGAGCAGTACTTC | many | TRBJ2-7 | TRBV6-2/TRBV6-3 | TRBD1
CATSRDLAGPSLSSYNEQFF | TGTGCCACCAGCAGAGATTTGGCAGGGCCGAGCTTAAGCTCCTACAATGAGCAGTTCTTC | many | TRBJ2-1 | TRBV15 | .
CASSPGSAYGYTF | TGTGCCAGCAGCCCGGGTAGTGCCTATGGCTACACCTTC | many | TRBJ1-2 | TRBV3-1 | .
CASSLALLGGHSGANVLTF | TGTGCCAGCAGTTTAGCGCTTCTAGGGGGTCACTCTGGGGCCAACGTCCTGACTTTC | many | TRBJ2-6 | TRBV12-3/TRBV12-4 | .
CASMRRDTGNTIYF | TGTGCCAGCATGAGGAGGGACACGGGAAACACCATATATTTT | many | TRBJ1-3 | TRBV7-9 | .
CASSFGNQPQHF | TGTGCCAGCAGCTTTGGGAATCAGCCCCAGCATTTT | many | TRBJ1-5 | TRBV27 | .
CATSRLYSETQYF | TGTGCCACCAGCAGACTTTACTCCGAGACCCAGTACTTC | many | TRBJ2-5 | TRBV15 | .
CASSFGRVNEQYF | TGTGCCAGCAGCTTCGGCAGGGTGAACGAGCAGTACTTC | many | TRBJ2-7 | TRBV13 | .
CARQLAGGYNEQFF | TGTGCCAGACAACTAGCGGGGGGTTACAATGAGCAGTTCTTC | many | TRBJ2-1 | TRBV2 | TRBD2
CASSYYRGYEQYF | TGCGCCAGCAGCTATTACAGGGGCTACGAGCAGTACTTC | many | TRBJ2-7 | TRBV5-1 | TRBD1
CASSIGTGENQPQHF | TGTGCCAGCAGTATCGGGACAGGGGAGAATCAGCCCCAGCATTTT | many | TRBJ1-5 | TRBV2 | TRBD1